This passage covers 23 T cell receptor beta chains from one sample sequenced in a study of blood T cell repertoires in COVID-19 (TCRdb year 2020). Receptors were amplified or captured by the immunoSEQ multiplex PCR assay. The table comes from immuneACCESS by way of TCRdb, which keeps in-frame sequences with V and J called. Part of the clones is missing from these tables; in studies checked, under half for an unresolved V gene and the rest for unknown reasons. In this sample the table shows about 190,000 clones, around nine tenths of which occur a single time. Approximately 5.6% of the sample is held by the ten biggest clonotypes. Sample: peripheral blood. The origin of the receptors is a woman between 40 and 55 years old who had recovered from COVID-19.

This clone was found once. The rearrangement joins TRBV9 to TRBJ1-6, with D possibly being TRBD1 (5 bases). The CDR3 length is 17 residues. Deletions cut 0 bases from V and 6 bases from J, with 16 bases between. Looked up from germline, CDR1 is SGDLS and CDR2 is YYNGEE. Here the CDR3 DNA reads TGTGCCAGCAGCGTAGGTCTCGCGGGGCGCGGTAATTCACCCCTCCACTTT. It encodes CASSVGLAGRGNSPLHF.

This clone showed up just once. The V call is TRBV5-5, the J call TRBJ2-7, with D perhaps TRBD2 (5 bases). This CDR3 spans 13 amino acids. Germline-derived CDR1 and CDR2 are SGHKS and YYEKEE (reference sequence). Trimming left V 2 bases short and J 5 bases short, with 11 bases between. The CDR3 DNA sequence: TGTGCCAGCAGCTTAATTCGGGGTGACGAGCAGTACTTC. It specifies CASSLIRGDEQYF.

This chain's CDR3 is CAISPGVGLNIQYF. The DNA of the CDR3 is TGTGCCATCAGCCCGGGTGTAGGCTTAAACATTCAGTACTTC. This chain links TRBV10-3 with TRBJ2-4; no clear D gene. CDR1 is ENHRY, CDR2 SYGVKD, per germline. The CDR3 runs to 14 residues. Trimming removed 6 bases at V and 6 bases at J, with 15 bases between.

This chain joins TRBV5-1 and TRBJ1-2; possibly TRBD1 for D (6 bases). The CDR3 sequence is 15 residues long. V gave up 4 bases and J gave up 0 bases, with 13 bases separating them. Germline V gene data show CDR1 as SGHRS and CDR2 as YFSETQ. The CDR3 DNA sequence: TGCGCCAGCAGCCCGCGGACAGCAACTAACTATGGCTACACCTTC. As protein: CASSPRTATNYGYTF.

The V call is TRBV6-5, the J call TRBJ1-1; 10 positions agree with TRBD1. CDR3 length: 16 residues. V shed 4 bases and J 1 base; nucleotides not matched to a gene: 6. CDR1 MNHEY and CDR2 SVGAGI come from the germline V gene. The CDR3 loop reads CASSLTGGATNTEAFF. The CDR3 coding sequence is TGTGCCAGCAGTTTGACAGGGGGCGCGACGAACACTGAAGCTTTCTTT.

This clone has more than one count but fewer than ten. V gene TRBV5-1 combines with J gene TRBJ2-7, with D possibly matching TRBD2 (5 bases). The CDR3 length is 15 residues. The V end was cut by 3 bases, the J end by 7 bases, with 20 bases between. Germline V gene data show CDR1 as SGHRS and CDR2 as YFSETQ. The CDR3 sequence: CASSSAPRAGFEQYF. CDR3 bases: TGCGCCAGCAGCTCCGCGCCGAGGGCTGGGTTTGAGCAGTACTTC.

V and J are TRBV2 and TRBJ2-5, with TRBD2 matching over 8 bases. CDR3 length equals 14 residues. From germline, CDR1 is SNHLY and CDR2 FYNNEI. V shed 8 bases and J 1 base; nucleotides not matched to a gene: 6. This CDR3 is CASGLALTQETQYF. CDR3 bases: TGTGCCAGCGGACTAGCCTTAACCCAAGAGACCCAGTACTTC.

V is TRBV6-5 and J is TRBJ2-7, with TRBD2 matching over 8 bases. The V and J ends lost 2 bases and 2 bases, in that order; junction bases with no gene match: 5. This CDR3 region has 15 residues. Germline V lookup: CDR1 MNHEY, CDR2 SVGAGI. The CDR3 bases are TGTGCCAGCAGTTACGAACTAGCGGCTCCCTACGAGCAGTACTTC. Protein product: CASSYELAAPYEQYF.

The V and J genes are TRBV20-1 and TRBJ2-2, with TRBD2 as a possible D gene (6 bases). Deletions cut 3 bases from V and 7 bases from J, with 15 bases between. This CDR3 contains 14 residues. The V gene's germline CDR1 is DFQATT and CDR2 SNEGSKA (reference sequence). The CDR3 nucleotides read TGCAGTGCTAGTCTATCGGTGGGAGGCGGGGAGCTGTTTTTT. Residues: CSASLSVGGGELFF.

V is TRBV6-6 and J is TRBJ2-4, with D unresolved. The length of the CDR3 is 16 residues. V gave up 2 bases and J gave up 0 bases, with 11 bases separating them. The germline V gene has CDR1 MNHNY and CDR2 SVGAGI (reference sequence). CDR3 region: CASSYPADLAKNIQYF. The CDR3 DNA sequence: TGTGCCAGCAGTTACCCGGCAGACTTAGCCAAAAACATTCAGTACTTC.

The J gene is TRBJ2-5, the V gene TRBV7-7; 13 nucleotides line up with TRBD2. The CDR3 totals 18 residues. Per germline, CDR1 SSHAT and CDR2 FNYEAQ (reference sequence). Trimming at V came to 0 bases and at J to 2 bases, leaving 6 bases not matched to a gene. CDR3 amino acids: CASSLAPGTSGTQETQYF. The CDR3 DNA sequence: TGTGCCAGCAGCTTAGCCCCCGGGACTAGCGGGACGCAAGAGACCCAGTACTTC.

As to this clone: Other DNA sequences in this specimen translate into the identical CDR3. The chain recombines TRBV6-5 with TRBJ2-3; 9 bases fit TRBD2. V was clipped by 6 bases and J by 3 bases; unmatched bases: 4. The germline CDR1 and CDR2 sequences are MNHEY and SVGAGI. This CDR3 is built from 14 residues. The chain's CDR3 is CASRLAGATDTQYF. The DNA for the CDR3 is TGTGCCAGCAGGTTAGCGGGAGCAACAGATACGCAGTATTTT.

This clone came up a few times. The junction departs from the called germline gene at one end, perhaps through a read error. The rearrangement joins TRBV7-2 to TRBJ1-1, with 7 bases aligning to TRBD1. CDR3 size: 14 residues. Germline CDR1 SGHTA, CDR2 FQGNSA. CDR3 sequence (DNA): TGTGCCAGCAGCCTAGCAGGGGGGAACACTGAAGCTTTCTTT. It codes for CASSLAGGNTEAFF.

The chain links TRBV19 to TRBJ1-1; D is uncertain. The germline gives CDR1 LNHDA, CDR2 SQIVND (reference sequence). The V and J ends lost 0 bases and 0 bases respectively, with 8 bases between them. This CDR3 contains 15 residues. CDR3 nucleotides: TGTGCCAGTAGTATAGATGCGGGCCTGAACACTGAAGCTTTCTTT. The encoded protein is CASSIDAGLNTEAFF.

This chain joins TRBV19 and TRBJ1-5; tentative D call: TRBD1 (6 bases). Germline V lookup: CDR1 LNHDA, CDR2 SQIVND (reference sequence). The CDR3 loop spans 16 amino acids. V lost 1 base and J lost 3, with 13 bases in between. CDR3 loop: CASSIAGRGFNQPQHF. CDR3 sequence (DNA): TGTGCCAGTAGTATAGCGGGCAGGGGTTTCAATCAGCCCCAGCATTTT.

J is TRBJ2-3 and V is TRBV29-1, with 14 bases identical to TRBD2. The CDR3 length is 15 residues. Germline V gives CDR1 SQVTM, CDR2 ANQGSEA. J was trimmed by 4 bases and V by 3 bases; bases with no gene match: 3. CDR3 bases: TGCAGCGTTGAGGGGACTAGCGGGAGTCCAGATACGCAGTATTTT. It is translated as CSVEGTSGSPDTQYF.

The rearrangement uses TRBV5-8 and TRBJ1-2; D is unresolved. This CDR3 is built from 11 residues. The germline CDR1 and CDR2 sequences are SGHTS and YDEGEE. The germline V and J ends were trimmed by 0 bases and 7 bases, with 4 bases remaining between them. The CDR3 loop reads CASSLAFGYTF. The CDR3 DNA reads as TGTGCCAGCAGCTTGGCCTTTGGCTACACCTTC.

The chain has TRBV2 and TRBJ2-1; TRBD1 matches 11 bases. The CDR3 totals 14 residues. CDR1 and CDR2 from the germline V gene are SNHLY and FYNNEI. J was trimmed by 8 bases and V by 1 base; bases with no gene match: 1. The CDR3 DNA reads TGTGCCAGCAGTGAAGGGACAGGGGGCCATGAGCAGTTCTTC. Its translation: CASSEGTGGHEQFF. The full variable domain, in which reference TRBV2 and TRBJ2-1 provide the parts outside the CDR3, is EPEVTQTPSHQVTQMGQEVILRCVPISNHLYFYWYRQILGQKVEFLVSFYNNEISEKSEIFDDQFSVERPDGSNFTLKIRSTKLEDSAMYFCASSEGTGGHEQFFGPGTRLTVL.

CDR3 in amino acids: CASSSPGGGDYGYTF. The CDR3 coding sequence is TGTGCCAGCAGTTCCCCCGGCGGCGGGGACTATGGCTACACCTTC. The rearrangement joins TRBV6-5 to TRBJ1-2; no clear D gene. In germline, CDR1 is MNHEY, CDR2 SVGAGI. The CDR3 is made up of 15 amino acids. V dropped 4 bases and J dropped 3 bases, with 15 bases sitting between them.

The genes are TRBV11-2 and TRBJ1-2, with D perhaps matching TRBD1 (5 bases). Germline V gene lookup returns CDR1 SGHAT and CDR2 FQNNGV. The CDR3 is 15 residues long. The V gene lost 5 bases and the J gene lost 4 bases, with 17 bases spanning the gap. The CDR3 DNA reads as TGTGCCAGCAGCCATCCTGGGGCACCCCCCTATGGCTACACCTTC. As protein: CASSHPGAPPYGYTF.

The chain carries TRBV27 and TRBJ2-1; TRBD2 might be the D (6 bases). The V gene's germline CDR1 is MNHEY and CDR2 SMNVEV (reference sequence). V lost 2 bases to trimming and J lost 6 bases, with 14 bases between them. The CDR3 consists of 15 residues. Written as DNA, the CDR3 is TGTGCCAGCAGTTTAAGTCGGGAGTGGGTCAATGAGCAGTTCTTC. Protein: CASSLSREWVNEQFF.

J is TRBJ2-3 and V is TRBV28; TRBD2 matches 8 bases. Germline loops: CDR1 MDHEN, CDR2 SYDVKM. J lost 3 bases, V lost 5 bases, and 10 bases had no gene match. The CDR3 extends over 16 amino acids. CDR3 DNA: TGTGCCAGCAGTCGTCGAGCGGGAGAAGGGACAGATACGCAGTATTTT. Translating gives CASSRRAGEGTDTQYF. Based on the CDR3 plus reference TRBV28 and TRBJ2-3, the full variable domain is DVKVTQSSRYLVKRTGEKVFLECVQDMDHENMFWYRQDPGLGLRLIYFSYDVKMKEKGDIPEGYSVSREKKERFSLILESASTNQTSMYLCASSRRAGEGTDTQYFGPGTRLTVL.

The rearrangement uses TRBV28 and TRBJ2-5; the match to TRBD1 covers 9 bases. V was clipped by 6 bases and J by 4 bases; unmatched bases: 12. The germline gives CDR1 MDHEN, CDR2 SYDVKM. CDR3 length: 16 amino acids. The CDR3 DNA reads TGTGCCAGCAGCCCATGGGAACAGGGGGCAGGAGAGACCCAGTACTTC. Protein: CASSPWEQGAGETQYF.